This T cell receptor (beta chain) was recorded in a study of chemoradiotherapy in HPV16-positive cancers. Findings and limits, study-wide: Only two HPV16-positive patients supplied the functional HPV-specificity definition.

About this clone: Its antigen is currently unknown.

TCRdb's table, derived via immunoSEQ multiplex PCR, lists solely in-frame clones and lacks some. The data contain fewer than 70,000 clones, over 85% of them seen just once; the ten biggest clones take up less than 3.5%. The CDR3 spans 13 residues. Trimming left V 0 bases short and J 5 bases short, with 8 bases between. Germline values: CDR1 SGHNT, CDR2 YYREEE (reference sequence). The chain uses TRBV5-4 and TRBJ2-5; D is perhaps TRBD2 (6 bases). The sample here was blood, taken from a patient who underwent chemoradiotherapy. The clonotype was recovered from a human donor with HPV-associated anogenital cancer. CDR3 nucleotide sequence: TGTGCCAGCAGCTTGGTGGAGGGGGAGACCCAGTACTTC. Translation gives CASSLVEGETQYF.